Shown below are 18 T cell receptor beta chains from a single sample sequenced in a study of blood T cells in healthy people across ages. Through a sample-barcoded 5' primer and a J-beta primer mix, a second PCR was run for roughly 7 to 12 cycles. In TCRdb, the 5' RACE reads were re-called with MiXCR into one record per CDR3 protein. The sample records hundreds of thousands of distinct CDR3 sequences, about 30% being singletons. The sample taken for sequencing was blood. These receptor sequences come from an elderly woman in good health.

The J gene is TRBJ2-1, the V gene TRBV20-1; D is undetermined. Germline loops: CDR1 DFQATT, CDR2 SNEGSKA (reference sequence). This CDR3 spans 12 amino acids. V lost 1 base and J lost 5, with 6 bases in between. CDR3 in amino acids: CSARVWNNEQFF. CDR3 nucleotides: TGCAGTGCTAGAGTGTGGAACAATGAGCAGTTCTTC.

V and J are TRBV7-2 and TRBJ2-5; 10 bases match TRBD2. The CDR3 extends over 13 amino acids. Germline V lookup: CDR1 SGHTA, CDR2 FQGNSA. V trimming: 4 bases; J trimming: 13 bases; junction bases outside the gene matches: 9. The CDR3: CASSSLAGLFRYF. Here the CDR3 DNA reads TGTGCCAGCAGCTCACTAGCGGGGCTATTTCGGTACTTC. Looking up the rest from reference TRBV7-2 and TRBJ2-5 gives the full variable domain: GAGVSQSPSNKVTEKGKDVELRCDPISGHTALYWYRQSLGQGLEFLIYFQGNSAPDKSGLPSDRFSAERTGGSVSTLTIQRTQQEDSAVYLCASSSLAGLFRYFGPGTRLLVL.

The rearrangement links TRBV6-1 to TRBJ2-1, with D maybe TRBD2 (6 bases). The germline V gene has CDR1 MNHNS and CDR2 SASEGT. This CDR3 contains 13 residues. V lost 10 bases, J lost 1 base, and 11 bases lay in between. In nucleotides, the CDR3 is TGTGCCACAGAGCGGGTATCCTACAATGAGCAGTTCTTC. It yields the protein CATERVSYNEQFF.

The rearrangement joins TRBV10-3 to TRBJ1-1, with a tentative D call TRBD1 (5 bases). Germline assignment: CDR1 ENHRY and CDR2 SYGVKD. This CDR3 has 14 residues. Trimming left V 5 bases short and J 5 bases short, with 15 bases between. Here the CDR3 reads CAISSRGTETEAFF. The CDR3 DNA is TGTGCCATCAGTAGCCGGGGGACGGAGACTGAAGCTTTCTTT.

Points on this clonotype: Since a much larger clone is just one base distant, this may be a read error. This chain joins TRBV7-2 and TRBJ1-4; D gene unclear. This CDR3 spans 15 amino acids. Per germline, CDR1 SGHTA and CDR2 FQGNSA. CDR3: CAGSLEARHDEKLFF. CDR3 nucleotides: TGTGCCGGCAGCTTAGAAGCACGTCACGATGAAAAACTGTTTTTT. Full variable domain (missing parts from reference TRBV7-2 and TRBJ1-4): GAGVSQSPSNKVTEKGKDVELRCDPISGHTALYWYRQSLGQGLEFLIYFQGNSAPDKSGLPSDRFSAERTGGSVSTLTIQRTQQEDSAVYLCAGSLEARHDEKLFFGSGTQLSVL.

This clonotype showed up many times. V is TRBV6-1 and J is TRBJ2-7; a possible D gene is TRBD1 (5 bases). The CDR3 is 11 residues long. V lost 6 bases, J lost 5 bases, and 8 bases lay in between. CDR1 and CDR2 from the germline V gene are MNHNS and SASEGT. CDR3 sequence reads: CASRIGDEQYF. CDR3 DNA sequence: TGTGCCAGCAGAATAGGGGACGAGCAGTACTTC.

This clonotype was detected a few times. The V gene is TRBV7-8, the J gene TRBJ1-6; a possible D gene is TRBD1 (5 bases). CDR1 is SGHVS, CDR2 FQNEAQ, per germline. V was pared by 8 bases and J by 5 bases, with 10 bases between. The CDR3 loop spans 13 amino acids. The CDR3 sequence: CASGAADNSPLHF. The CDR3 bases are TGTGCCAGCGGGGCAGCAGATAATTCACCCCTCCACTTT.

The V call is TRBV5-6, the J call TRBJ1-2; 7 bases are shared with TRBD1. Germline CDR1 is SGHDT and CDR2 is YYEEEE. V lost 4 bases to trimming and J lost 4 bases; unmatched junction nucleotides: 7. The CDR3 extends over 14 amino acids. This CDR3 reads CASSPYGTVYGYTF. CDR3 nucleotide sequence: TGTGCCAGCAGCCCTTATGGGACAGTCTATGGCTACACCTTC. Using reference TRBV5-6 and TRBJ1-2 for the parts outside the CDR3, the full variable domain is DAGVTQSPTHLIKTRGQQVTLRCSPKSGHDTVSWYQQALGQGPQFIFQYYEEEERQRGNFPDRFSGHQFPNYSSELNVNALLLGDSALYLCASSPYGTVYGYTFGSGTRLTVV.

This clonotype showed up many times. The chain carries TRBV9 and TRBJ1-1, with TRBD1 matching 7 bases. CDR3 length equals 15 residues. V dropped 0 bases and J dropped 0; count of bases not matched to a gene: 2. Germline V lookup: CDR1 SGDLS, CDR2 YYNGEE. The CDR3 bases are TGTGCCAGCAGCGTAGGGACAGGCTTGAACACTGAAGCTTTCTTT. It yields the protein CASSVGTGLNTEAFF. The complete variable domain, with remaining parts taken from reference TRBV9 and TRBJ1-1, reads DSGVTQTPKHLITATGQRVTLRCSPRSGDLSVYWYQQSLDQGLQFLIQYYNGEERAKGNILERFSAQQFPDLHSELNLSSLELGDSALYFCASSVGTGLNTEAFFGQGTRLTVV.

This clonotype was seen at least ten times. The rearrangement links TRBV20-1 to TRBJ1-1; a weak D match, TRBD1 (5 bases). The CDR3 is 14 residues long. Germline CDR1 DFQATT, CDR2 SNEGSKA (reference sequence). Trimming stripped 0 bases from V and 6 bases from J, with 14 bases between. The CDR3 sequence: CSARDSGLAPEAFF. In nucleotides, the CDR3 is TGCAGTGCTAGAGACTCGGGACTGGCCCCTGAAGCTTTCTTT.

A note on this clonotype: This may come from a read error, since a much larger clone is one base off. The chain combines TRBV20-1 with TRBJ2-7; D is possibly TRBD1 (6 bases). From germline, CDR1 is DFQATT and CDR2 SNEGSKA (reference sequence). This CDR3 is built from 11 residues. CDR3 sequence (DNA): TGCAGGGCTTGGACAGCGAGGGAGCAGTACTTC. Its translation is CRAWTAREQYF.

The CDR3 region is CASSQAGLNEKLFF. CDR3 sequence (DNA): TGTGCCAGCAGCCAAGCGGGACTTAATGAAAAACTGTTTTTT. V usage is TRBV3-1 and J usage is TRBJ1-4; D is perhaps TRBD1 (5 bases). The CDR3 is 14 residues long. Germline CDR1 is LGHDT and CDR2 is YNNKEL (reference sequence). Trimming left V 1 base short and J 4 bases short, with 7 bases between.

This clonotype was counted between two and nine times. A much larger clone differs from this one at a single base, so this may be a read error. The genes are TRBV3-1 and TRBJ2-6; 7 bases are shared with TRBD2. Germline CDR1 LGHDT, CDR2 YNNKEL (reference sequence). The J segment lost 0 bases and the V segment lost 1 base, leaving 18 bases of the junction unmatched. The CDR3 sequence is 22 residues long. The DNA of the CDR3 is TGTGCCAGCAGCCAAGCTGCTTGGGGGGGATCGTGGGGGTCCTCTGGGGCCAACGTCCTGACTTTC. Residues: CASSQAAWGGSWGSSGANVLTF.

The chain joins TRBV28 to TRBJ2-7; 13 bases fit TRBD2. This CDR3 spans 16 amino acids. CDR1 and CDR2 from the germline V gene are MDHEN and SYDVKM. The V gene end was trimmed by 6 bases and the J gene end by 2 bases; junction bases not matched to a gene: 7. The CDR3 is CASRNFGTSGAYEQYF. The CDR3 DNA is TGTGCCAGCAGGAATTTCGGGACTAGCGGGGCCTACGAGCAGTACTTC.

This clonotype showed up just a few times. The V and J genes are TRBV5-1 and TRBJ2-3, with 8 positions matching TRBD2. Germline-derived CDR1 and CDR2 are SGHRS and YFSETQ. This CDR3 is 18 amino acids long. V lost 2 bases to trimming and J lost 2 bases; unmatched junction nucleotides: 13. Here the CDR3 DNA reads TGCGCCAGCAGCTTTACCCCTACCTTAGCGGGATCCACAGATACGCAGTATTTT. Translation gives CASSFTPTLAGSTDTQYF.

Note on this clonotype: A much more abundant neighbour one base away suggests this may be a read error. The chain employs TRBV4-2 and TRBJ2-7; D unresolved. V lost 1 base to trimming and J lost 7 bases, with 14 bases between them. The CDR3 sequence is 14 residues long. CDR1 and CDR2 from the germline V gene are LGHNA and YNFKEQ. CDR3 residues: CASSQGPERDEQYF. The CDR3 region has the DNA TGTGCCAGCAGCCAAGGTCCTGAGCGCGATGAGCAGTACTTC.

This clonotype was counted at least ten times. CDR3 amino acids: CASSLGVSGVDEQFF. The CDR3 bases are TGTGCCAGCAGTTTAGGGGTTAGCGGGGTCGATGAGCAGTTCTTC. The chain has TRBV28 and TRBJ2-1, with 8 bases lining up with TRBD2. Trimming at V came to 2 bases and at J to 8 bases, leaving 8 bases not matched to a gene. CDR3 length: 15 amino acids. From germline, CDR1 is MDHEN and CDR2 SYDVKM.

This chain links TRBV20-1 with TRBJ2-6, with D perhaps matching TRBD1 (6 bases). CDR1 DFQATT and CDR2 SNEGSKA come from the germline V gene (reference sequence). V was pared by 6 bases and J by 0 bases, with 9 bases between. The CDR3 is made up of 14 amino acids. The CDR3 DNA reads TGCAGTGCACGACAGGACTCTGGGGCCAACGTCCTGACTTTC. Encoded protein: CSARQDSGANVLTF.